This T cell receptor (beta chain) came from a study of blood T cell repertoires in COVID-19. The CDR3 sequence is 17 residues long. Germline CDR1 LGHNA, CDR2 YSLEER. The trim removed 4 bases at V and 4 bases at J, leaving 7 bases unmatched. Sequencing used immunoSEQ multiplex PCR; TCRdb keeps in-frame clones, though not all of them. The sample holds 200,000 to 250,000 clones; roughly 84% are singletons and the top ten take 3.5% to 4%. The rearrangement uses TRBV4-3 and TRBJ2-1; 13 bases map to TRBD2. The sequence was obtained from an elderly woman with acute or convalescent COVID-19. Source material: peripheral blood. Written as DNA, the CDR3 is TGCGCCAGCAGCCGAATACTAGCGGGGGGGAGTTACAATGAGCAGTTCTTC. Amino acids: CASSRILAGGSYNEQFF.